The 25 T cell receptor beta chains in this list originate from one sample, sequenced in a study of cytomegalovirus exposure and HLA in healthy donors. 60 Vbeta and 13 Jbeta primers were used in PCR. Sequencing was performed with immunoSEQ multiplex PCR; in TCRdb, only in-frame clones are kept and a portion is missing. The sample has about 180,000 clones; 70% to 85% are singletons. Sequencing was carried out using PBMCs. Receptors originate from a middle-aged woman in good health and CMV-seronegative.

The rearrangement links TRBV5-6 to TRBJ2-3, with TRBD2 matching over 9 bases. V lost 0 bases to trimming and J lost 0 bases; unmatched junction nucleotides: 2. Looked up from germline, CDR1 is SGHDT and CDR2 is YYEEEE. The CDR3 has 16 amino acids. The CDR3 protein is CASSLGLAASTDTQYF. CDR3 in DNA: TGTGCCAGCAGCTTGGGACTAGCGGCTAGCACAGATACGCAGTATTTT.

This rearrangement joins TRBV30 to TRBJ1-5; D is unresolved. This CDR3 spans 15 amino acids. Germline V lookup: CDR1 GTSNPN, CDR2 SVGIG (reference sequence). V gave up 0 bases and J gave up 7 bases, with 16 bases separating them. In DNA, the CDR3 is TGTGCCTGGAGTGTGGGAGGAGGGAGGAAACAGCCCCAGCATTTT. The encoded protein is CAWSVGGGRKQPQHF.

This rearrangement joins TRBV2 to TRBJ1-6; tentatively, D is TRBD1 (6 bases). Trimming took off 8 bases at V and 6 bases at J, with 11 bases between the two ends. Germline values: CDR1 SNHLY, CDR2 FYNNEI. The CDR3 runs 13 residues. The CDR3 loop reads CASPTGTNSPLHF. The CDR3, as DNA: TGTGCCAGCCCAACAGGGACTAATTCACCCCTCCACTTT.

CDR3 in amino acids: CASSPGLVALYNEQFF. The CDR3 DNA follows: TGTGCCAGCAGCCCGGGACTAGTCGCCCTCTACAATGAGCAGTTCTTC. The rearrangement links TRBV27 to TRBJ2-1, with 8 bases matching TRBD2. The junction had 10 bases not matched to a gene; V was cut back by 6 bases and J by 3 bases. This CDR3 has 16 amino acids. Germline V gene data show CDR1 as MNHEY and CDR2 as SMNVEV (reference sequence).

V and J are TRBV23-1 and TRBJ1-5; D remains ambiguous. TRBV23-1 is noted as an ORF with a role that remains uncertain. Deletions cut 0 bases from V and 2 bases from J, with 11 bases between. The CDR3 spans 16 residues. The CDR3 loop is CASSQSRVDGNQPQHF. Here the CDR3 DNA reads TGCGCCAGCAGTCAATCTCGGGTTGACGGCAATCAGCCCCAGCATTTT.

The chain joins TRBV6-1 to TRBJ1-2; possible D gene TRBD1, 6 bases. Germline lookup yields CDR1 MNHNS and CDR2 SASEGT. The CDR3 has 11 amino acids. Trimming took 11 bases from V and 4 from J, leaving 11 bases between them. In nucleotides, the CDR3 is TGTGCCGTACAGGGTAGCTATGGCTACACCTTC. Translation: CAVQGSYGYTF.

V usage is TRBV15 and J usage is TRBJ2-3; 16 nucleotides match TRBD2. There are 18 residues in the CDR3. Losses at the gene ends were 3 bases for V and 3 bases for J; bases not matched to a gene: 6. In germline, CDR1 is LNHNV, CDR2 YYDKDF (reference sequence). The CDR3: CATSSDGTSGGATDTQYF. DNA for the CDR3: TGTGCCACCAGCAGCGACGGGACTAGCGGGGGGGCGACAGATACGCAGTATTTT.

CDR3 sequence: CAGSGLAGVDEQFF. CDR3 DNA sequence: TGTGCCGGATCCGGACTAGCGGGGGTGGATGAGCAGTTCTTC. The V gene is TRBV30, the J gene TRBJ2-1; 13 bases map to TRBD2. Looked up from germline, CDR1 is GTSNPN and CDR2 is SVGIG (reference sequence). The CDR3 loop spans 14 amino acids. V shed 8 bases and J 8 bases; nucleotides not matched to a gene: 9.

This chain connects TRBV6-4 to TRBJ2-2; the D gene is possibly TRBD2 (6 bases). CDR3 length equals 14 residues. V dropped 0 bases and J dropped 4 bases, with 6 bases sitting between them. Germline V gene sequence: CDR1 MRHNA, CDR2 SNTAGT. CDR3 sequence reads: CASSDSSGTGELFF. The CDR3 DNA is TGTGCCAGCAGTGACTCTAGCGGCACCGGGGAGCTGTTTTTT.

This sequence joins TRBV14 and TRBJ2-7; 13 nucleotides line up with TRBD2. Germline V gene lookup returns CDR1 SGHDN and CDR2 FVKESK. J gave up 5 bases and V 5 bases, and 9 bases lay outside the gene matches. The CDR3 extends over 16 amino acids. The CDR3 loop is CASSSYRTSGSHEQYF. CDR3 sequence (DNA): TGTGCCAGCAGCTCCTATAGGACTAGCGGGAGCCACGAGCAGTACTTC.

The chain has TRBV19 and TRBJ1-1; D is unresolved. The V gene's germline CDR1 is LNHDA and CDR2 SQIVND (reference sequence). Trimming left V 3 bases short and J 1 base short, with 6 bases between. This CDR3 has 13 residues. CDR3 residues: CASSMLSNTEAFF. CDR3 nucleotide sequence: TGTGCCAGTAGTATGTTATCGAACACTGAAGCTTTCTTT.

This clone came up once. The rearrangement uses TRBV5-5 and TRBJ2-1, with 7 bases that match TRBD2. Germline V gene data show CDR1 as SGHKS and CDR2 as YYEKEE (reference sequence). CDR3 length equals 15 residues. The V gene end was trimmed by 4 bases and the J gene end by 0 bases; junction bases not matched to a gene: 4. DNA of the CDR3: TGTGCCAGCAGCCCACTAGCGACCTCCTACAATGAGCAGTTCTTC. This gives the protein CASSPLATSYNEQFF.

CDR3 in amino acids: CASSDLDSSAGPSYEQYF. The CDR3 coding sequence is TGTGCCAGCAGTGATCTGGACTCTTCAGCGGGTCCTTCCTACGAGCAGTACTTC. The genes are TRBV25-1 and TRBJ2-7; D is perhaps TRBD2 (6 bases). V dropped 3 bases and J dropped 1 base, with 22 bases sitting between them. Germline CDR1 is MGHDK and CDR2 is SYGVNS. This CDR3 spans 18 amino acids.

In this sample, this clone turned up a few times. J is TRBJ1-1 and V is TRBV6-1, with unresolved D. Germline lookup yields CDR1 MNHNS and CDR2 SASEGT. The ends were cut back, 5 bases at V and 8 bases at J, with 9 bases in the middle. The CDR3 is made up of 11 amino acids. DNA for the CDR3: TGTGCCAGCAGTCTCGGAGGAGAAGCTTTCTTT. Its protein product is CASSLGGEAFF.

This rearrangement joins TRBV6-5 to TRBJ1-6; D possibly corresponds to TRBD1 (6 bases). The germline V gene encodes CDR1 MNHEY and CDR2 SVGAGI. This CDR3 region has 13 residues. V was cut by 6 bases and J by 10 bases, with 13 bases left in between. CDR3 bases: TGTGCCAGCAGACCGGGACACCGATCACCCCTCCACTTT. This sequence encodes CASRPGHRSPLHF.

This chain joins TRBV6-6 and TRBJ2-5, with D perhaps matching TRBD1 (6 bases). V lost 6 bases, J lost 4 bases, and 18 bases lay in between. Germline values: CDR1 MNHNY, CDR2 SVGAGI (reference sequence). The CDR3 loop spans 15 amino acids. The CDR3 loop is CASRQEQGRGETQYF. DNA of the CDR3: TGTGCCAGCAGGCAGGAACAGGGAAGGGGAGAGACCCAGTACTTC.

The CDR3 region has the DNA TGTGCCAGCAGTACTAGCGGCACGAGCACAGATACGCAGTATTTT. Translating it yields CASSTSGTSTDTQYF. V usage is TRBV6-6 and J usage is TRBJ2-3; 8 bases are a match to TRBD2. Germline V gene lookup returns CDR1 MNHNY and CDR2 SVGAGI (reference sequence). The V and J ends lost 5 bases and 0 bases, in that order; junction bases with no gene match: 4. The CDR3 covers 15 residues.

This clone was seen only once. The chain recombines TRBV12-5 with TRBJ2-5, with D perhaps matching TRBD1 (6 bases). Deletions cut 1 base from V and 2 bases from J, with 14 bases between. The germline V gene has CDR1 LGHNT and CDR2 FRNRAP. The CDR3 is made up of 16 amino acids. CDR3 nucleotide sequence: TGTGCTAGTGGTTTGGCAGGGGCAGACTTTCAAGAGACCCAGTACTTC. Protein product: CASGLAGADFQETQYF.

Written as DNA, the CDR3 is TGTGCCAGCAGTGGGCTCCGGGAGGATGAAAAACTGTTTTTT. Protein: CASSGLREDEKLFF. This sequence joins TRBV6-1 and TRBJ1-4; D is unclear. V was pared by 4 bases and J by 6 bases, with 12 bases between. Germline values: CDR1 MNHNS, CDR2 SASEGT. The CDR3 covers 14 residues.

This chain connects TRBV12-5 to TRBJ2-7, with a weak D call TRBD1 (6 bases). Per the germline V gene, CDR1 is LGHNT and CDR2 is FRNRAP. The CDR3 spans 11 residues. The V gene lost 6 bases and the J gene lost 6 bases, with 9 bases spanning the gap. The CDR3 loop reads CASGFRGEQYF. As DNA, the CDR3 is TGTGCTAGTGGCTTCAGGGGCGAGCAGTACTTC.

This chain links TRBV29-1 with TRBJ2-3; maybe TRBD2 (6 bases). V lost 6 bases, J lost 2 bases, and 12 bases lay in between. This CDR3 region has 13 residues. Germline V gene lookup returns CDR1 SQVTM and CDR2 ANQGSEA. The CDR3 sequence: CSVGTGLTDTQYF. CDR3 coding DNA: TGCAGCGTGGGGACGGGACTCACAGATACGCAGTATTTT.

The chain is built from TRBV19 and TRBJ2-7; D is possibly TRBD2 (6 bases). Germline lookup yields CDR1 LNHDA and CDR2 SQIVND (reference sequence). Trimming removed 1 base at V and 1 base at J, with 11 bases between. CDR3 length: 15 residues. CDR3 sequence (DNA): TGTGCCAGTAGTATAGCGGGAGAGGTTTCCTACGAGCAGTACTTC. It is translated as CASSIAGEVSYEQYF. Using reference TRBV19 and TRBJ2-7 for the parts outside the CDR3, the full variable domain is DGGITQSPKYLFRKEGQNVTLSCEQNLNHDAMYWYRQDPGQGLRLIYYSQIVNDFQKGDIAEGYSVSREKKESFPLTVTSAQKNPTAFYLCASSIAGEVSYEQYFGPGTRLTVT.

The chain joins TRBV6-5 to TRBJ1-1, with a tentative D call TRBD1 (6 bases). The CDR3 length is 13 residues. V lost 9 bases and J 1 base, leaving 12 bases between the germline ends. Germline V gene data show CDR1 as MNHEY and CDR2 as SVGAGI. CDR3 region: CASNMDRNTEAFF. In nucleotides, the CDR3 is TGTGCCAGTAACATGGACAGGAACACTGAAGCTTTCTTT.

The J gene is TRBJ1-2, the V gene TRBV7-2; 9 bases fit TRBD1. This CDR3 has 13 amino acids. Per germline, CDR1 SGHTA and CDR2 FQGNSA. Unmatched junction bases numbered 5, after V lost 5 bases and J lost 7 bases. For the CDR3, the DNA is TGTGCCAGCAGCAGGGACAGGGTGTCTGGCTACACCTTC. Protein: CASSRDRVSGYTF.

The V call is TRBV6-5, the J call TRBJ2-7, with D tentatively TRBD1 (5 bases). The CDR3 totals 16 residues. The germline V and J ends were trimmed by 2 bases and 6 bases, with 20 bases remaining between them. CDR1 is MNHEY, CDR2 SVGAGI, per germline. In DNA, the CDR3 is TGTGCCAGCAGTTACGCGAACACAGACAGTAGGGGCGAGCAGTACTTC. This gives the protein CASSYANTDSRGEQYF.